This record looks at one TCR beta chain sequence and its context. The antigen remains unidentified. Produced via immunoSEQ multiplex PCR; TCRdb's table is partial and in-frame only. This sample has a few hundred thousand clones, with around 86% found just once. The entry originates in a study of Ad26.COV2.S vaccination and SARS-CoV-2 variants. In the study overall: The donor belonged to the COV1001 Ad26.COV2.S trial arm. Ad26.COV2.S was injected intramuscularly once or twice, 56 days apart. Study observations and caveats: Assessments of TCR breadth and depth may have underestimated the total T cell responses.

The sample's treatment: roughly 18 received Ad26.COV2.S at low or high dose, single or two shots; a few received placebo; per-sample allocation not given. Specimens were obtained on day 63 following the first vaccine or placebo injection. With V trimmed by 5 bases and J by 5 bases, 7 bases remained unmatched. Germline V gene sequence: CDR1 MNHEY, CDR2 SVGAGI. This CDR3 has 15 amino acids. The sequencing here drew on peripheral blood, taken in a trial of Ad26.COV2.S vaccine versus placebo. The clonotype originates from a person between 18 and 65 years old who received the Ad26.COV2.S COVID-19 vaccine or a placebo. The V gene is TRBV6-5, the J gene TRBJ2-5, with 11 bases lining up with TRBD2. The CDR3 region is CASSLTSGGGETQYF. Here the CDR3 DNA reads TGTGCCAGCAGTCTCACTAGCGGGGGAGGGGAGACCCAGTACTTC.